In its sample, the clone carrying this TCR beta chain was seen a few times. Its antigen is not known. The data originate from a study of Tregs in tolerant kidney transplant recipients. The CDR3 extends over 15 amino acids. V lost 1 base to trimming and J lost 6 bases, with 12 bases between them. CDR1 and CDR2 from the germline V gene are SGHTA and FQGTGA. TCRdb's table, derived via immunoSEQ multiplex PCR, lists solely in-frame clones and lacks some. Of around 78,000 clones in the sample, roughly 90% were seen once. The study's findings and limits: Few patients were studied, so findings need validation in larger groups.

This receptor was obtained from a human donor who received a combined kidney and bone marrow transplant. Specimen: Tregs from blood, collected before the transplant. The chain uses TRBV7-3 and TRBJ2-2; D ambiguous. CDR3 amino acids: CASSLSAGSSGELFF. CDR3 sequence (DNA): TGTGCCAGCAGCTTAAGTGCAGGAAGTTCCGGGGAGCTGTTTTTT.